These 18 T cell receptor beta chains came from one sample sequenced in a study of T-cell reconstitution after alpha-beta-depleted transplantation in children. The authors prepared the TCRbeta library with unique molecular identifiers. MiXCR was run by TCRdb on the PCR reads, yielding one entry per CDR3 protein. Seen here are 670,000 or so distinct CDR3 sequences, approximately 14% observed once, and the top ten hold 0.79%. Sequences were derived from PBMCs, sampled before TCRalphabeta/CD19-depleted stem cell transplant. The source is a girl aged 2 to 10 with congenital amegakaryocytic thrombocytopenia, due to receive a stem cell transplant.

Ten or more counts support this clonotype. The chain couples TRBV12-3 or TRBV12-4 to TRBJ2-1, with D unresolved. V lost 3 bases and J lost 6, with 15 bases in between. This CDR3 has 15 residues. In DNA form, the CDR3 reads TGTGCCAGCAGTTTGGGTTCTTGGCGGTCCAATGAGCAGTTCTTC. It codes for CASSLGSWRSNEQFF.

This clonotype was seen at least ten times. One end of the junction fails to match germline, which may point to a read error. The chain joins TRBV27 to TRBJ2-5; possibly TRBD1 for D (6 bases). CDR3 length equals 13 residues. Per germline, CDR1 MNHEY and CDR2 SMNVEV (reference sequence). The CDR3 nucleotides read TGTGCCAGCAGTTTACGGGTAGGACAGTCTACTTTCTTC. Encoded protein: CASSLRVGQSTFF.

The sample holds a few counts of this clonotype. The gene calls are TRBV6-1 and TRBJ2-7; D is unclear. V was clipped by 1 base and J by 0 bases, with 7 bases between them. The CDR3 sequence is 14 residues long. Germline V lookup: CDR1 MNHNS, CDR2 SASEGT. The CDR3 reads CASSEVLSSYEQYF. Written as DNA, the CDR3 is TGTGCCAGCAGTGAAGTGTTGAGCTCCTACGAGCAGTACTTC.

This sequence joins TRBV5-1 and TRBJ1-1; TRBD1 aligns across 10 bases. V gave up 1 base and J gave up 4 bases; unmatched junction bases: 4. Germline lookup yields CDR1 SGHRS and CDR2 YFSETQ. The CDR3 has 15 amino acids. CDR3: CASSLQGTGATEAFF. DNA for the CDR3: TGCGCCAGCAGCTTGCAGGGGACAGGGGCCACTGAAGCTTTCTTT.

This chain joins TRBV14 and TRBJ2-2; perhaps TRBD1 as D (6 bases). Germline V lookup: CDR1 SGHDN, CDR2 FVKESK. CDR3 length: 15 residues. V lost 4 bases to trimming and J lost 3 bases, with 12 bases between them. Here the CDR3 reads CASSRRRQDTGELFF. The CDR3 nucleotides are TGTGCCAGCAGCCGCCGCCGACAGGACACCGGGGAGCTGTTTTTT. Full variable domain (remainder filled in from reference TRBV14 and TRBJ2-2): EAGVTQFPSHSVIEKGQTVTLRCDPISGHDNLYWYRRVMGKEIKFLLHFVKESKQDESGMPNNRFLAERTGGTYSTLKVQPAELEDSGVYFCASSRRRQDTGELFFGEGSRLTVL.

This clonotype came up a few times. This chain joins TRBV20-1 and TRBJ2-1; D possibly matches TRBD1 or TRBD2 (5 bases each). Deletions cut 2 bases from V and 0 bases from J, with 11 bases between. The V gene's germline CDR1 is DFQATT and CDR2 SNEGSKA (reference sequence). CDR3 length: 15 amino acids. The DNA of the CDR3 is TGCAGTGCTAGACCCGGGACCAGCTCCTACAATGAGCAGTTCTTC. It translates to CSARPGTSSYNEQFF.

The chain couples TRBV12-3 or TRBV12-4 to TRBJ2-1, with TRBD2 matching 14 bases. V shed 6 bases and J 2 bases; nucleotides not matched to a gene: 3. The CDR3 has 16 residues. Here the CDR3 DNA reads TGTGCCAGCAGCGGGACTAGCGGGAGCCCCTACAATGAGCAGTTCTTC. Translated: CASSGTSGSPYNEQFF.

This clonotype was counted at least ten times. The chain uses TRBV10-2 and TRBJ2-7; D call uncertain. Between the trimmed V and J ends, which lost 7 bases and 3 bases, there was a span of 7 bases. CDR3 size: 11 residues. Germline V gene sequence: CDR1 WSHSY, CDR2 SAAADI. The CDR3 sequence: CASINGYEQYF. The CDR3 nucleotides read TGCGCCAGCATTAACGGCTACGAGCAGTACTTC.

The chain combines TRBV5-1 with TRBJ1-5; maybe TRBD1 (5 bases). Trimming removed 0 bases at V and 1 base at J, with 14 bases between. There are 17 residues in the CDR3. CDR1 and CDR2 (germline): SGHRS, YFSETQ. CDR3 bases: TGCGCCAGCAGCTTGGCCCCACCGGGGCTCAGCAATCAGCCCCAGCATTTT. It codes for CASSLAPPGLSNQPQHF.

The chain couples TRBV3-1 to TRBJ1-3; 9 bases match TRBD1. V dropped 5 bases and J dropped 9; count of bases not matched to a gene: 11. Per the germline V gene, CDR1 is LGHDT and CDR2 is YNNKEL (reference sequence). This CDR3 region has 15 residues. CDR3 loop: CASSVPGQGFSTIYF. As DNA, the CDR3 is TGTGCCAGCAGCGTACCGGGACAGGGATTTAGCACCATATATTTT.

This clonotype appeared many times. This chain joins TRBV12-3 or TRBV12-4 and TRBJ1-5; 7 positions match TRBD1. The CDR3 contains 16 residues. Unmatched junction bases numbered 10, after V lost 3 bases and J lost 5 bases. The CDR3 nucleotides read TGTGCCAGCAGTTTCGGGCAGGGGGGATTCTATCAGCCCCAGCATTTT. Amino acids: CASSFGQGGFYQPQHF.

The rearrangement uses TRBV5-1 and TRBJ2-1, with D tentatively TRBD2 (6 bases). Germline values: CDR1 SGHRS, CDR2 YFSETQ. Trimming cost V 1 base and J 2 bases, with 10 bases left between them. The CDR3 has 15 amino acids. The CDR3 DNA is TGCGCCAGCAGCTTGCGGGACTTACCCTACAATGAGCAGTTCTTC. It codes for CASSLRDLPYNEQFF. The whole variable domain, filled in from reference TRBV5-1 and TRBJ2-1, reads KAGVTQTPRYLIKTRGQQVTLSCSPISGHRSVSWYQQTPGQGLQFLFEYFSETQRNKGNFPGRFSGRQFSNSRSEMNVSTLELGDSALYLCASSLRDLPYNEQFFGPGTRLTVL.

This clonotype came up many times. This chain links TRBV29-1 with TRBJ2-1; D unclear. The CDR3 contains 11 residues. V was trimmed by 3 bases and J by 4 bases, leaving 4 bases between them. CDR1 is SQVTM and CDR2 is ANQGSEA in the germline V gene. In DNA form, the CDR3 reads TGCAGCGTTGATCCGTACAATGAGCAGTTCTTC. Translating gives CSVDPYNEQFF.

This clonotype has just a few counts. CDR3 region: CASRNRGGQGPDTQYF. Written as DNA, the CDR3 is TGCGCCAGCAGAAATAGGGGTGGCCAGGGTCCAGATACGCAGTATTTT. The V and J genes are TRBV5-1 and TRBJ2-3; D is perhaps TRBD1 (5 bases). The ends were cut back, 5 bases at V and 4 bases at J, with 20 bases in the middle. This CDR3 comprises 16 residues. Germline V gives CDR1 SGHRS, CDR2 YFSETQ.

This clonotype turned up a few times. The chain has TRBV4-1 and TRBJ2-2, with TRBD2 matching 7 bases. The V segment lost 4 bases and the J segment 6 bases; nucleotides outside the gene matches: 11. The CDR3 totals 16 residues. CDR1 MGHRA and CDR2 YSYEKL come from the germline V gene. This chain's CDR3 is CASSPYEAGRAGELFF. CDR3 sequence (DNA): TGCGCCAGCAGCCCATACGAAGCGGGAAGGGCCGGGGAGCTGTTTTTT.

This clonotype was recorded many times. The chain has TRBV20-1 and TRBJ2-1; 7 bases are a match to TRBD2. V lost 4 bases, J lost 5 bases, and 5 bases stayed unmatched. The CDR3 loop spans 13 amino acids. Germline CDR1 and CDR2: DFQATT and SNEGSKA (reference sequence). The DNA for the CDR3 is TGCAGTGCTACAACAGCGGGGAACAATGAGCAGTTCTTC. It yields the protein CSATTAGNNEQFF.

A word on this clonotype: This clone may be a read error of a much larger clone one base away. The chain carries TRBV12-3 or TRBV12-4 and TRBJ2-1, with TRBD2 matching over 9 bases. The CDR3 extends over 15 amino acids. V dropped 6 bases and J dropped 5; count of bases not matched to a gene: 8. CDR3 in DNA: TGTGCCAGCAGCACTTGGACTAGCGCTAACAATGAGCAGTTCTTC. This encodes CASSTWTSANNEQFF.

This clonotype was seen ten or more times. The chain has TRBV20-1 and TRBJ2-7, with D perhaps TRBD1 or TRBD2 (5 bases each). The CDR3 is 11 amino acids. The V gene's germline CDR1 is DFQATT and CDR2 SNEGSKA (reference sequence). Trimming cost V 6 bases and J 7 bases, with 13 bases left between them. The CDR3 region has the DNA TGCAGTGCGCATACAGGAGGAGAGCAGTACTTC. It translates to CSAHTGGEQYF.